These 23 T cell receptor beta chains originate from one sample sequenced in a study of blood T cells in healthy people across ages. Sample-barcoded 5' priming and a J-beta primer mix drove a second PCR of roughly 6 to 12 cycles. TCRdb recomputed calls from the 5' RACE reads with MiXCR, one row per CDR3 protein. The table includes about 670,000 distinct CDR3 sequences, more than 45% detected once. Input material: blood. These receptor sequences come from a woman of 80 years or more in good health.

This chain connects TRBV27 to TRBJ2-7, with D possibly being TRBD1 (6 bases). This CDR3 has 13 amino acids. Deletions cut 5 bases from V and 2 bases from J, with 10 bases between. CDR1 MNHEY and CDR2 SMNVEV come from the germline V gene (reference sequence). This chain's CDR3 is CASSAGDAYEQYF. CDR3 nucleotides: TGTGCCAGCAGTGCAGGGGATGCCTACGAGCAGTACTTC.

This rearrangement joins TRBV28 to TRBJ1-2; perhaps TRBD1 as D (5 bases). This CDR3 region has 16 residues. Germline CDR1 is MDHEN and CDR2 is SYDVKM. V was trimmed by 5 bases and J by 3 bases, leaving 19 bases between them. The CDR3 protein is CASSAPAGESHYGYTF. Here the CDR3 DNA reads TGTGCCAGCAGTGCCCCCGCGGGGGAATCCCACTATGGCTACACCTTC.

This chain links TRBV9 with TRBJ2-3, with D uncertain. CDR3 length: 16 residues. V shed 3 bases and J shed 0 bases, with 14 bases lying between them. Germline V CDR1 and CDR2: SGDLS, YYNGEE. The CDR3 spells CASSARLLGSTDTQYF. The CDR3 DNA reads as TGTGCCAGCAGCGCGAGGCTTCTAGGGAGCACAGATACGCAGTATTTT.

CDR3 nucleotide sequence: TGCAGTGCTAGAGCTTCCGCCGGGACAGCCTACAATGAGCAGTTCTTC. Protein product: CSARASAGTAYNEQFF. The rearrangement links TRBV20-1 to TRBJ2-1, with 7 bases fitting TRBD1. CDR3 size: 16 residues. Germline trimming cut 1 base from V and 2 bases from J; bases unmatched to any gene: 8. Germline V gene data show CDR1 as DFQATT and CDR2 as SNEGSKA (reference sequence).

This clonotype was seen at least ten times. V is TRBV7-9 and J is TRBJ2-1; the D is unclear. In germline, CDR1 is SEHNR, CDR2 FQNEAQ (reference sequence). V dropped 5 bases and J dropped 6 bases, with 14 bases sitting between them. CDR3 size: 14 residues. CDR3 sequence reads: CASSPKFPGNEQFF. As DNA, the CDR3 is TGTGCCAGCAGCCCCAAATTCCCTGGCAATGAGCAGTTCTTC. The complete variable domain, with remaining parts taken from reference TRBV7-9 and TRBJ2-1, reads DTGVSQNPRHKITKRGQNVTFRCDPISEHNRLYWYRQTLGQGPEFLTYFQNEAQLEKSRLLSDRFSAERPKGSFSTLEIQRTEQGDSAMYLCASSPKFPGNEQFFGPGTRLTVL.

The table lists this clonotype with many counts. The rearrangement joins TRBV27 to TRBJ2-3, with 8 positions matching TRBD1. The length of the CDR3 is 15 residues. J lost 2 bases, V lost 3 bases, and 4 bases had no gene match. Germline values: CDR1 MNHEY, CDR2 SMNVEV (reference sequence). This CDR3 is CASSLRDRSTDTQYF. The DNA for the CDR3 is TGTGCCAGCAGTTTGCGGGACAGGTCCACAGATACGCAGTATTTT.

This clonotype showed up just a few times. This chain links TRBV28 with TRBJ1-3, with D unclear. Germline V CDR1 and CDR2: MDHEN, SYDVKM. V was trimmed by 5 bases and J by 0 bases, leaving 14 bases between them. This CDR3 has 16 residues. As DNA, the CDR3 is TGTGCCAGCAGTCCCCCAACAGTGTCCTCTGGAAACACCATATATTTT. Its translation is CASSPPTVSSGNTIYF.

Concerning this clonotype itself: This may be a read error: a much more frequent sequence differs by one nucleotide. CDR3 sequence: CASSLTVGRETQYF. The CDR3 DNA follows: TGTGCCAGCAGCCTCACAGTGGGGCGAGAGACCCAGTACTTC. V usage is TRBV7-9 and J usage is TRBJ2-5; D perhaps matches TRBD1 (5 bases). Germline V lookup: CDR1 SEHNR, CDR2 FQNEAQ (reference sequence). V lost 5 bases and J 4 bases, leaving 14 bases between the germline ends. The CDR3 contains 14 residues. The complete variable domain, with remaining parts taken from reference TRBV7-9 and TRBJ2-5, reads DTGVSQNPRHKITKRGQNVTFRCDPISEHNRLYWYRQTLGQGPEFLTYFQNEAQLEKSRLLSDRFSAERPKGSFSTLEIQRTEQGDSAMYLCASSLTVGRETQYFGPGTRLLVL.

This clonotype was seen more than once but under ten times. The chain combines TRBV20-1 with TRBJ1-2; D is ambiguous. Trimming pared 0 bases from V and 11 bases from J, leaving 13 bases between. The CDR3 totals 12 residues. CDR1 and CDR2 (germline): DFQATT, SNEGSKA (reference sequence). The CDR3 DNA is TGCAGTGCTAGAGATATCCCTCTGAGGTACACCTTC. Protein: CSARDIPLRYTF.

This clonotype was recorded once. The J gene is TRBJ1-2, the V gene TRBV7-8; D is uncertain. The CDR3 spans 15 residues. Germline V lookup: CDR1 SGHVS, CDR2 FQNEAQ. The V and J ends lost 5 bases and 6 bases respectively, with 19 bases between them. This CDR3 is CASSPRRRESDGYTF. In nucleotides, the CDR3 is TGTGCCAGCAGCCCCCGTCGAAGGGAATCGGATGGCTACACCTTC.

J is TRBJ2-1 and V is TRBV15; D not certain. TRBJ2-7 matches the DNA end more closely, so the J call is doubtful. In germline, CDR1 is LNHNV, CDR2 YYDKDF (reference sequence). The CDR3 sequence is 15 residues long. The CDR3 loop is CATSRDDPGYNEQYF. The CDR3 DNA sequence: TGTGCCACCAGCAGAGATGATCCGGGTTACAATGAGCAGTACTTC.

This clonotype appeared many times. This sequence may be a read error, since a much larger clone differs from it by one base. The chain joins TRBV18 to TRBJ2-5; TRBD2 aligns across 9 bases. Trimming removed 0 bases from V and 11 bases from J; junction bases left unmatched: 13. Germline CDR1 reads KGHSH; CDR2 reads LQKENI. This CDR3 is 16 amino acids long. The CDR3 region is CASSPPGLAGFDEQYF. Written as DNA, the CDR3 is TGTGCCAGCTCACCACCCGGGCTAGCGGGATTTGATGAGCAGTACTTC.

This clonotype was detected only a few times. The junction differs from germline at one of its ends, possibly a read error. This chain's CDR3 is CAGSSGQGYGYTF. Written as DNA, the CDR3 is TGTGCCGGCAGCTCAGGACAGGGCTATGGCTACACCTTC. The rearrangement links TRBV4-2 to TRBJ1-2; 8 nucleotides agree with TRBD1. The CDR3 has 13 residues. Germline CDR1 is LGHNA and CDR2 is YNFKEQ.

This clonotype has only a few counts. The genes are TRBV20-1 and TRBJ1-1; D call uncertain. This CDR3 region has 15 residues. The ends were cut back, 1 base at V and 1 base at J, with 13 bases in the middle. In germline, CDR1 is DFQATT, CDR2 SNEGSKA (reference sequence). CDR3 nucleotides: TGCAGTGCTAGAGCCTGGGGAGCTGGGAACACTGAAGCTTTCTTT. Its protein product is CSARAWGAGNTEAFF.

For this clonotype: Relative to the germline gene, one junction end is altered; a read error may explain this. The J gene is TRBJ2-5, the V gene TRBV3-1, with TRBD2 matching over 7 bases. This CDR3 contains 16 residues. Germline loops: CDR1 LGHDT, CDR2 YNNKEL (reference sequence). The CDR3 bases are TGTGCCAGCAGACCTGGGGACTACCGAGGGGAGGAGATCCAGTACTTC. Translated: CASRPGDYRGEEIQYF.

Points on this clonotype: The junction departs from germline at one end; a sequencing error may be responsible. The chain is built from TRBV7-3 and TRBJ2-3, with D perhaps TRBD2 (5 bases). Germline V CDR1 and CDR2: SGHTA, FQGTGA. This CDR3 has 13 residues. In nucleotides, the CDR3 is TGTGCCAGCAGCGAGGGTCCCACAGATGCGCAGTATTTT. This codes for CASSEGPTDAQYF. Drawing the rest from reference TRBV7-3 and TRBJ2-3, the complete variable domain is GAGVSQTPSNKVTEKGKYVELRCDPISGHTALYWYRQSLGQGPEFLIYFQGTGAADDSGLPNDRFFAVRPEGSVSTLKIQRTERGDSAVYLCASSEGPTDAQYFGPGTRLTVL.

The rearrangement joins TRBV2 to TRBJ1-1; D gene uncertain. V dropped 6 bases and J dropped 4 bases, with 9 bases sitting between them. The CDR3 consists of 12 residues. The germline V gene encodes CDR1 SNHLY and CDR2 FYNNEI. CDR3 region: CASSLSATEAFF. The CDR3 DNA sequence: TGTGCCAGCAGCCTAAGCGCCACTGAAGCTTTCTTT.

In its sample, this clonotype was seen once. A read error may account for a junction end that differs from germline. The chain is built from TRBV6-6 and TRBJ1-5; D possibly corresponds to TRBD1 (5 bases). The CDR3 has 16 amino acids. Germline lookup yields CDR1 MNHNY and CDR2 SVGAGI (reference sequence). CDR3 DNA sequence: TGCGCCAGCAGTACCCGGGGGGGGGATAACAATCAGCCCCAGCATTTT. It translates to CASSTRGGDNNQPQHF.

This clonotype was picked up many times. The rearrangement joins TRBV12-3 or TRBV12-4 to TRBJ2-4; TRBD1 or TRBD2 may be the D gene (7 bases each). Trimming cost V 4 bases and J 6 bases, with 13 bases left between them. The CDR3 runs 14 residues. The CDR3 DNA reads as TGTGCCAGCAGTTCGACAGGGAGGGGAAACATTCAGTACTTC. Encoded protein: CASSSTGRGNIQYF.

This sequence joins TRBV13 and TRBJ1-1; perhaps TRBD1 as D (6 bases). Trimming left V 6 bases short and J 4 bases short, with 12 bases between. Germline CDR1 PRHDT, CDR2 FYEKMQ (reference sequence). There are 13 residues in the CDR3. The CDR3 protein is CASRTGIITEAFF. The DNA of the CDR3 is TGTGCCAGCAGAACAGGGATAATCACTGAAGCTTTCTTT. The complete variable domain, with remaining parts taken from reference TRBV13 and TRBJ1-1, reads AAGVIQSPRHLIKEKRETATLKCYPIPRHDTVYWYQQGPGQDPQFLISFYEKMQSDKGSIPDRFSAQQFSDYHSELNMSSLELGDSALYFCASRTGIITEAFFGQGTRLTVV.

The chain couples TRBV20-1 to TRBJ1-1, with D unclear. V lost 6 bases, J lost 4 bases, and 15 bases lay in between. There are 13 residues in the CDR3. The germline CDR1 and CDR2 sequences are DFQATT and SNEGSKA (reference sequence). CDR3: CSAIRATRTEAFF. In nucleotides, the CDR3 is TGCAGTGCGATCCGGGCTACGCGCACTGAAGCTTTCTTT.

This sequence joins TRBV20-1 and TRBJ2-7, with TRBD2 identical over 9 bases. The V gene end was trimmed by 6 bases and the J gene end by 0 bases; junction bases not matched to a gene: 6. This CDR3 is 14 amino acids long. Germline V lookup: CDR1 DFQATT, CDR2 SNEGSKA (reference sequence). The CDR3 here is CSAPQAGGSYEQYF. CDR3 DNA: TGCAGTGCCCCGCAAGCGGGGGGCTCCTACGAGCAGTACTTC.

This clonotype has at least ten counts. The chain joins TRBV28 to TRBJ2-4; the match to TRBD1 covers 8 bases. The CDR3 contains 16 residues. V gave up 5 bases and J gave up 0 bases; unmatched junction bases: 6. Germline CDR1 is MDHEN and CDR2 is SYDVKM. This chain's CDR3 is CASSPGQGRAKNIQYF. The CDR3 bases are TGTGCCAGCAGTCCTGGACAGGGTCGAGCCAAAAACATTCAGTACTTC.